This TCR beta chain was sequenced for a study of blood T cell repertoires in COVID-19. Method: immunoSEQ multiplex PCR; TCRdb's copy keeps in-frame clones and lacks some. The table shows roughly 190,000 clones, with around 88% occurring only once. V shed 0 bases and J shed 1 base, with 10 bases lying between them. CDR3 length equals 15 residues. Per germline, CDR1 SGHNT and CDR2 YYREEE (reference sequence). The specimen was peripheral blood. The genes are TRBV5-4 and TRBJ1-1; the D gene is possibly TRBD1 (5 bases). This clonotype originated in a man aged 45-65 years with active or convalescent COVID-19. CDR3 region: CASSLGGTRNTEAFF. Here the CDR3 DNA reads TGTGCCAGCAGCTTGGGGGGCACCCGGAACACTGAAGCTTTCTTT.